This TCR beta chain was captured in a study of cytomegalovirus exposure and HLA in healthy donors. Donors consisted of healthy bone marrow donors. Study outcomes and limitations: Analysis was carried out at a later point, and it linked a missense DCLRE1C variant to TCR beta V- and J-gene trimming. Later analysis suggested links between common viral pathogens and several top significant clusters.

The CDR3 runs to 11 residues. Germline CDR1 is SGHDN and CDR2 is FVKESK. V shed 1 base and J shed 5 bases, with 3 bases lying between them. With regard to this clone: What it binds is unknown.

PCR involved 60 Vbeta and 13 Jbeta primers. Profiling relied on immunoSEQ multiplex PCR, and the TCRdb table lists in-frame clones only, not all of them. The data contain about 160,000 clones, less than 85% of them seen just once; the ten biggest clones take up more than 4%. V usage is TRBV14 and J usage is TRBJ2-7; D ambiguous. This TCR came from a man between 35 and 55 years old in good health and CMV-seronegative. Source material: PBMCs. The CDR3 DNA follows: TGTGCCAGCAGCCAAGTAAACGAGCAGTACTTC. It yields the protein CASSQVNEQYF.